This T cell receptor (beta chain) is from a study of blood T cell repertoires in COVID-19. The repertoire was sequenced with immunoSEQ multiplex PCR; TCRdb's copy has only in-frame clones and lacks some. The sample includes roughly 150,000 clones, 84% of them seen just once. With 4 bases clipped from V and 2 bases from J, the junction kept 1 base outside the gene matches. Germline V gene data show CDR1 as LGHDT and CDR2 as YNNKEL (reference sequence). The length of the CDR3 is 13 residues. Specimen: peripheral blood. The V gene is TRBV3-1 (or the pseudogene TRBV3-2), the J gene TRBJ2-7; 8 bases agree with TRBD2. This clonotype was sampled from a woman older than 75 with acute or convalescent COVID-19. The CDR3 sequence: CASSPGGTYEQYF. In nucleotides, the CDR3 is TGTGCCAGCAGCCCGGGGGGGACCTACGAGCAGTACTTC.